Listed here are 23 T cell receptor beta chains from one sample, sequenced in a study of cytomegalovirus exposure and HLA in healthy donors (TCRdb year 2017). Library creation used the immunoSEQ multiplex PCR assay. For the multiplex PCR, a mixture combining 60 forward primers for TCR Vbeta segments and 13 reverse primers for TCR Jbeta segments was used. TCRdb mirrors the immuneACCESS table, restricted to in-frame sequences. Some clones are absent from its copies; in checked studies, under half trace to an unresolved V gene, and the reason for the others is unknown. For this sample the table gives about 120,000 clones, of which about three quarters were detected only once. The ten largest clones add up to approximately 1% of the sample. The sample taken for sequencing was PBMCs. These receptors were obtained from a human donor in good health.

This chain joins TRBV19 and TRBJ2-2; D perhaps matches TRBD2 (5 bases). Germline values: CDR1 LNHDA, CDR2 SQIVND (reference sequence). Trimming shortened V by 3 bases and J by 8 bases, and 16 bases separated the two germline ends. This CDR3 spans 15 amino acids. Here the CDR3 reads CASSIGWMRVGELFF. DNA of the CDR3: TGTGCCAGTAGTATTGGTTGGATGCGGGTGGGGGAGCTGTTTTTT.

The rearrangement links TRBV13 to TRBJ1-6; 8 bases agree with TRBD1. The length of the CDR3 is 13 residues. CDR1 is PRHDT, CDR2 FYEKMQ, per germline (reference sequence). The ends lost 5 bases at V and 6 bases at J; junction bases unmatched: 0. The CDR3 nucleotides are TGTGCCAGCAGCGGGACAGGTAATTCACCCCTCCACTTT. As protein: CASSGTGNSPLHF.

The chain has TRBV6-5 and TRBJ1-1; perhaps TRBD1 as D (5 bases). Germline values: CDR1 MNHEY, CDR2 SVGAGI. The CDR3 is 15 amino acids. Trimming removed 2 bases from V and 5 bases from J, with 15 bases in between. The CDR3 DNA is TGTGCCAGCAGTTACAGGGGCGGGATGGGGACTGAAGCTTTCTTT. This sequence encodes CASSYRGGMGTEAFF.

The genes are TRBV5-1 and TRBJ2-5; tentatively, D is TRBD1 (6 bases). Looked up from germline, CDR1 is SGHRS and CDR2 is YFSETQ. Deletions cut 4 bases from V and 3 bases from J, with 28 bases between. The CDR3 extends over 19 amino acids. Here the CDR3 reads CASSPGIGQGLKGEETQYF. CDR3 nucleotide sequence: TGCGCCAGCAGCCCGGGAATCGGGCAGGGGTTGAAGGGGGAAGAGACCCAGTACTTC.

V gene TRBV5-1 combines with J gene TRBJ1-4; D might be TRBD1 (5 bases). The CDR3 is made up of 16 amino acids. CDR1 is SGHRS, CDR2 YFSETQ, per germline. Between the trimmed V and J ends, which lost 0 bases and 2 bases, there was a span of 11 bases. CDR3 region: CASSLEPRGTNEKLFF. The CDR3 DNA sequence: TGCGCCAGCAGCTTGGAGCCTCGGGGGACTAATGAAAAACTGTTTTTT. Drawing the rest from reference TRBV5-1 and TRBJ1-4, the complete variable domain is KAGVTQTPRYLIKTRGQQVTLSCSPISGHRSVSWYQQTPGQGLQFLFEYFSETQRNKGNFPGRFSGRQFSNSRSEMNVSTLELGDSALYLCASSLEPRGTNEKLFFGSGTQLSVL.

The genes are TRBV19 and TRBJ1-5; D not certain. V lost 3 bases and J 5 bases, leaving 5 bases between the germline ends. The CDR3 has 12 amino acids. The V gene's germline CDR1 is LNHDA and CDR2 SQIVND (reference sequence). For the CDR3, the DNA is TGTGCCAGTAGTATCTCGGATCAGCCCCAGCATTTT. It yields the protein CASSISDQPQHF.

The chain combines TRBV7-2 with TRBJ2-3; D perhaps matches TRBD2 (5 bases). Trimming cost V 3 bases and J 4 bases, with 14 bases left between them. The CDR3 runs to 15 residues. The germline V gene encodes CDR1 SGHTA and CDR2 FQGNSA. CDR3 in amino acids: CASSFRTPTPDTQYF. CDR3 bases: TGTGCCAGCAGCTTTAGGACTCCCACCCCAGATACGCAGTATTTT.

The rearrangement joins TRBV28 to TRBJ1-2, with TRBD1 identical over 8 bases. Germline assignment: CDR1 MDHEN and CDR2 SYDVKM. This CDR3 is 15 amino acids long. The trim removed 3 bases at V and 0 bases at J, leaving 3 bases unmatched. This chain's CDR3 is CASSFGDRSNYGYTF. Here the CDR3 DNA reads TGTGCCAGCAGTTTCGGGGACAGGTCTAACTATGGCTACACCTTC.

This clone has a single count. The chain joins TRBV19 to TRBJ2-1; D perhaps matches TRBD2 (6 bases). CDR1 LNHDA and CDR2 SQIVND come from the germline V gene (reference sequence). This CDR3 is 15 amino acids long. Trimming took off 6 bases at V and 4 bases at J, with 16 bases between the two ends. The CDR3 bases are TGTGCCAGTAGGAATCGGGGGACCACATACAATGAGCAGTTCTTC. This sequence encodes CASRNRGTTYNEQFF.

V is TRBV27 and J is TRBJ2-1; unclear D gene. Per the germline V gene, CDR1 is MNHEY and CDR2 is SMNVEV (reference sequence). The CDR3 sequence is 16 residues long. V lost 3 bases to trimming and J lost 3 bases, with 15 bases between them. CDR3 DNA: TGTGCCAGCAGTTTCAGGCCCATATCGATCTACAATGAGCAGTTCTTC. Translating it yields CASSFRPISIYNEQFF.

This clone appeared a single time. The V and J genes are TRBV6-5 and TRBJ1-5; a possible D gene is TRBD1 (5 bases). Per germline, CDR1 MNHEY and CDR2 SVGAGI. Trimming removed 6 bases from V and 4 bases from J, with 16 bases in between. The CDR3 covers 15 residues. The CDR3 sequence is CASSRAGFGNQPQHF. CDR3 nucleotide sequence: TGTGCCAGCAGCCGGGCAGGGTTTGGTAATCAGCCCCAGCATTTT.

The chain has TRBV11-3 and TRBJ2-1; TRBD1 matches at 7 bases. The CDR3 has 16 residues. V lost 5 bases to trimming and J lost 3 bases; unmatched junction nucleotides: 10. Germline-derived CDR1 and CDR2 are SGHNT and YENEEA. Here the CDR3 reads CASSQSPGQFYNEQFF. The CDR3 DNA reads TGTGCCAGCAGCCAAAGTCCGGGACAGTTCTACAATGAGCAGTTCTTC.

This chain connects TRBV25-1 to TRBJ1-2; D is ambiguous. The CDR3 is 14 amino acids. V lost 1 base and J 1 base, leaving 7 bases between the germline ends. CDR1 and CDR2 (germline): MGHDK, SYGVNS. CDR3 protein: CASSEWASNYGYTF. CDR3 coding DNA: TGTGCCAGCAGTGAATGGGCCAGTAACTATGGCTACACCTTC.

The chain links TRBV6-6 to TRBJ1-2; perhaps TRBD1 as D (5 bases). CDR1 is MNHNY and CDR2 is SVGAGI in the germline V gene (reference sequence). V was pared by 6 bases and J by 8 bases, with 13 bases between. The CDR3 runs to 12 residues. This CDR3 is CASSPPRAGYTF. DNA of the CDR3: TGTGCCAGCAGCCCCCCCAGGGCCGGCTACACCTTC.

The chain couples TRBV6-1 to TRBJ2-5; D gene uncertain. The ends were cut back, 3 bases at V and 1 base at J, with 9 bases in the middle. The germline V gene has CDR1 MNHNS and CDR2 SASEGT. The CDR3 length is 14 residues. The CDR3 coding sequence is TGTGCCAGCAGTGATCAACAGCCCCAAGAGACCCAGTACTTC. This encodes CASSDQQPQETQYF.

The V and J genes are TRBV19 and TRBJ2-5, with D perhaps matching TRBD2 (6 bases). V lost 4 bases, J lost 2 bases, and 23 bases lay in between. Germline lookup yields CDR1 LNHDA and CDR2 SQIVND (reference sequence). The CDR3 is made up of 18 amino acids. The CDR3 spells CASSSWRGEKRSQETQYF. The CDR3 DNA is TGTGCCAGTAGTAGCTGGCGGGGCGAAAAAAGATCACAAGAGACCCAGTACTTC. Looking up the rest from reference TRBV19 and TRBJ2-5 gives the full variable domain: DGGITQSPKYLFRKEGQNVTLSCEQNLNHDAMYWYRQDPGQGLRLIYYSQIVNDFQKGDIAEGYSVSREKKESFPLTVTSAQKNPTAFYLCASSSWRGEKRSQETQYFGPGTRLLVL.

This chain uses TRBV18 with TRBJ1-1, with TRBD1 matching 7 bases. This CDR3 spans 14 amino acids. V was pared by 3 bases and J by 1 base, with 2 bases of the junction left unmatched. CDR1 KGHSH and CDR2 LQKENI come from the germline V gene. As DNA, the CDR3 is TGTGCCAGCTCACCGCAGGGGGGGAACACTGAAGCTTTCTTT. It yields the protein CASSPQGGNTEAFF. The whole variable domain, filled in from reference TRBV18 and TRBJ1-1, reads NAGVMQNPRHLVRRRGQEARLRCSPMKGHSHVYWYRQLPEEGLKFMVYLQKENIIDESGMPKERFSAEFPKEGPSILRIQQVVRGDSAAYFCASSPQGGNTEAFFGQGTRLTVV.

CDR3 in amino acids: CASSVYGTGSYEQYF. For the CDR3, the DNA is TGTGCCAGCAGCGTTTACGGGACTGGCTCCTACGAGCAGTACTTC. The V and J genes are TRBV9 and TRBJ2-7; D is possibly TRBD2 (6 bases). With 2 bases removed from V and 0 bases from J, the gap between germline ends came to 12 bases. The germline V gene encodes CDR1 SGDLS and CDR2 YYNGEE. This CDR3 is built from 15 residues. The entire variable domain, with the rest obtained from reference TRBV9 and TRBJ2-7, is as follows: DSGVTQTPKHLITATGQRVTLRCSPRSGDLSVYWYQQSLDQGLQFLIQYYNGEERAKGNILERFSAQQFPDLHSELNLSSLELGDSALYFCASSVYGTGSYEQYFGPGTRLTVT.

A single count supports this clone. The rearrangement uses TRBV7-6 and TRBJ2-3, with 9 bases matching TRBD2. CDR1 is SGHVS, CDR2 FNYEAQ, per germline. V lost 8 bases to trimming and J lost 0 bases; unmatched junction nucleotides: 3. This CDR3 contains 14 residues. The CDR3 nucleotides are TGTGCCAGCTGTAGCGGGGGAAGCACAGATACGCAGTATTTT. It translates to CASCSGGSTDTQYF.

This chain links TRBV2 with TRBJ2-5; 11 positions match TRBD2. The better agreement between TRBJ2-7 and the DNA end casts doubt on the J call. The germline V gene has CDR1 SNHLY and CDR2 FYNNEI. This CDR3 is 15 amino acids long. The CDR3 sequence: CASSDTSGGSHEQYF. CDR3 DNA: TGTGCCAGCAGCGATACTAGCGGGGGATCCCACGAGCAGTACTTC.

This chain connects TRBV5-1 to TRBJ1-1; D is ambiguous. Per germline, CDR1 SGHRS and CDR2 YFSETQ. V shed 3 bases and J shed 4 bases, with 10 bases lying between them. CDR3 size: 13 residues. The CDR3 region has the DNA TGCGCCAGCAGCTACGGGAGTAGCACTGAAGCTTTCTTT. Its translation is CASSYGSSTEAFF.

The rearrangement joins TRBV18 to TRBJ2-2, with D unresolved. Germline assignment: CDR1 KGHSH and CDR2 LQKENI. CDR3 length: 14 amino acids. V dropped 0 bases and J dropped 8 bases, with 10 bases sitting between them. The CDR3 here is CASSPPLPAGELFF. DNA for the CDR3: TGTGCCAGCTCACCACCCCTCCCCGCGGGGGAGCTGTTTTTT. Complete variable domain (other parts from reference TRBV18 and TRBJ2-2): NAGVMQNPRHLVRRRGQEARLRCSPMKGHSHVYWYRQLPEEGLKFMVYLQKENIIDESGMPKERFSAEFPKEGPSILRIQQVVRGDSAAYFCASSPPLPAGELFFGEGSRLTVL.

In its sample, this clone was seen a few times. The chain joins TRBV19 to TRBJ1-2; 9 bases line up with TRBD1. Losses at the gene ends were 5 bases for V and 6 bases for J; bases not matched to a gene: 10. Germline values: CDR1 LNHDA, CDR2 SQIVND (reference sequence). The CDR3 contains 15 residues. The CDR3 region has the DNA TGTGCCAGTAGTGCCGAGTGGGGACAGGGAGATGGCTACACCTTC. Amino acids: CASSAEWGQGDGYTF.